This entry concerns a single TCR beta chain. Mismatch with germline at one junction end may stem from a read error. These data originate in a study of blood T cell repertoires in COVID-19. This CDR3 contains 18 residues. CDR1 is MGHRA and CDR2 is YSYEKL in the germline V gene. As processed by the authors: Estimates of nucleated cell counts were drawn from the amplification of reference gene primers. Libraries were prepared by immunoSEQ multiplex PCR; TCRdb keeps only in-frame clonotypes and omits some of them. V and J calls and clone size come straight from that table; D and trimming were deduced from the DNA. Of a few hundred thousand clones in the sample, around 87% were seen once.

The V and J genes are TRBV4-1 and TRBJ2-5; 10 bases map to TRBD2. Sequencing was performed on PBMCs or T cells enriched from blood (not recorded which). This sequence originates from a woman aged 45-65 years who had recovered from COVID-19. CDR3 sequence (DNA): TGCGCCAGCAGCAAAGACCTAGGACTAGCGGATAGAGGGGAGACCCAGTACTTC. Protein product: CASSKDLGLADRGETQYF.